This T cell receptor (beta chain) appears in the sequencing data of a study of T cells in Graves' hyperthyroidism and ophthalmopathy. This clonotype appeared a few times. Antigen specificity is unknown. Given a much more abundant clone one base away, this may be a read error. Study observations and caveats: Most thyroid clonotypes expanded above 0.001 were also detected in blood. Ophthalmopathy prediction by the model preceded onset by a median approximately six months.

RNA transcripts yielded amplified TCR beta CDR3 regions. RT-PCR in the first round (using the HTBI primer set) targeted the TCR CDR3. Via MiXCR, TCRdb re-called the multiplex PCR reads, giving one row per CDR3 protein. The data show 250,000 to 400,000 distinct CDR3 sequences, roughly an eighth seen once. The CDR3 totals 15 residues. The germline V gene has CDR1 SGHAT and CDR2 FQDESV (reference sequence). Exclusion criteria comprised uncontrolled infection, other autoimmune disease, pregnancy or lactation. The source is a woman between 35 and 50 years old with Graves' ophthalmopathy. This chain connects TRBV11-1 to TRBJ1-1; TRBD1 might be the D (5 bases). The sequenced sample was blood. The CDR3, as DNA: TGTGCCGGCAGCTACTATGGGGCAGGTAACACTGAAGCTTTCTTT. As protein: CAGSYYGAGNTEAFF. Full variable domain (outside the CDR3, taken from reference TRBV11-1 and TRBJ1-1): EAEVAQSPRYKITEKSQAVAFWCDPISGHATLYWYRQILGQGPELLVQFQDESVVDDSQLPKDRFSAERLKGVDSTLKIQPAELGDSAMYLCAGSYYGAGNTEAFFGQGTRLTVV.